This passage covers 18 T cell receptor beta chains from one sample sequenced in a study of blood T cell repertoires in COVID-19 (TCRdb year 2020). Libraries were built with the immunoSEQ multiplex PCR assay. TCRdb stores this immuneACCESS table with in-frame sequences only. Part of the clones is absent; in the studies checked, under half of the shortfall reflects unresolved V genes, and no reason is known for the rest. For this sample there are 240,000 or so clones; 88% appear just once. Jointly, the top ten make up 0.7% to 0.85% of the sample. Sequenced sample: peripheral blood. These receptors were taken from a woman aged 30 to 39 with acute or convalescent COVID-19.

This chain links TRBV29-1 with TRBJ1-1; maybe TRBD1 (6 bases). Trimming took off 4 bases at V and 1 base at J, with 16 bases between the two ends. The CDR3 runs 15 residues. Germline V gene sequence: CDR1 SQVTM, CDR2 ANQGSEA. CDR3 in DNA: TGCAGCGTTGGGTTTGGGGGCGGTGCGAACACTGAAGCTTTCTTT. Its protein is CSVGFGGGANTEAFF.

The chain has TRBV27 and TRBJ2-7; 7 bases line up with TRBD2. The CDR3 extends over 12 amino acids. The germline V gene encodes CDR1 MNHEY and CDR2 SMNVEV (reference sequence). The V gene end was trimmed by 8 bases and the J gene end by 3 bases; junction bases not matched to a gene: 4. CDR3 region: CASWGGGYEQYF. CDR3 nucleotide sequence: TGTGCCAGCTGGGGGGGAGGCTACGAGCAGTACTTC.

This clone occurred once. V usage is TRBV5-1 and J usage is TRBJ2-2, with a possible D match to TRBD1 (5 bases). The V gene's germline CDR1 is SGHRS and CDR2 YFSETQ. V dropped 4 bases and J dropped 4 bases, with 11 bases sitting between them. CDR3 length equals 14 residues. The CDR3 loop is CASSGLTVTGELFF. The CDR3 DNA reads TGCGCCAGCAGCGGCCTGACAGTCACCGGGGAGCTGTTTTTT.

V and J are TRBV19 and TRBJ2-1, with TRBD1 as a possible D gene (6 bases). The CDR3 is 15 amino acids. The V end lost 5 bases, the J end lost 8 bases, and 19 bases lay between the germline ends. Germline CDR1 reads LNHDA; CDR2 reads SQIVND (reference sequence). The CDR3 DNA follows: TGTGCCAGTAGTGGGTCCGGGACACCCTCGGATGAGCAGTTCTTC. Its translation is CASSGSGTPSDEQFF.

This chain uses TRBV5-1 with TRBJ2-7; the match to TRBD2 covers 8 bases. This CDR3 has 17 amino acids. Losses at the gene ends were 4 bases for V and 1 base for J; bases not matched to a gene: 13. In germline, CDR1 is SGHRS, CDR2 YFSETQ. CDR3: CASSPGTSSRFSYEQYF. The DNA for the CDR3 is TGCGCCAGCAGCCCCGGGACTAGTTCAAGATTTTCCTACGAGCAGTACTTC.

The V gene is TRBV7-2, the J gene TRBJ1-5; 9 bases map to TRBD1. The CDR3 runs 15 residues. Trimming took 4 bases from V and 5 from J; bases not matched to a gene: 6. Germline V lookup: CDR1 SGHTA, CDR2 FQGNSA. The CDR3 loop is CASSYETGGHQPQHF. CDR3 nucleotides: TGTGCCAGCAGCTACGAGACAGGGGGACATCAGCCCCAGCATTTT. Looking up the rest from reference TRBV7-2 and TRBJ1-5 gives the full variable domain: GAGVSQSPSNKVTEKGKDVELRCDPISGHTALYWYRQSLGQGLEFLIYFQGNSAPDKSGLPSDRFSAERTGGSVSTLTIQRTQQEDSAVYLCASSYETGGHQPQHFGDGTRLSIL.

The V and J genes are TRBV7-9 and TRBJ1-1; 7 nucleotides line up with TRBD1. This CDR3 spans 16 amino acids. Per the germline V gene, CDR1 is SEHNR and CDR2 is FQNEAQ (reference sequence). Losses at the gene ends were 5 bases for V and 6 bases for J; bases not matched to a gene: 15. In DNA, the CDR3 is TGTGCCAGCAGCGAAAGGGGGGACAGACGGAGCGCTGAAGCTTTCTTT. Its protein product is CASSERGDRRSAEAFF.

This clone was recorded a few times. This rearrangement joins TRBV3-1 (or the pseudogene TRBV3-2) to TRBJ2-3; D gene uncertain. CDR3 length equals 13 residues. Germline CDR1 reads LGHDT; CDR2 reads YNNKEL (reference sequence). Between the trimmed V and J ends, which lost 0 bases and 6 bases, there was a span of 7 bases. The CDR3 DNA sequence: TGTGCCAGCAGCCAAGATCGTCAGGATACGCAGTATTTT. Translated, it gives CASSQDRQDTQYF.

V is TRBV10-3 and J is TRBJ2-7, with 7 bases aligning to TRBD2. V was clipped by 2 bases and J by 5 bases; unmatched bases: 9. Germline lookup yields CDR1 ENHRY and CDR2 SYGVKD. The CDR3 extends over 15 amino acids. CDR3: CAISEGKRGVNEQYF. The DNA for the CDR3 is TGTGCCATCAGTGAGGGAAAGCGGGGCGTCAACGAGCAGTACTTC.

In DNA form, the CDR3 reads TGCGCCAGCAGCCAGGTAGCGGAGGAGCAGTTCTTC. Its protein product is CASSQVAEEQFF. This sequence joins TRBV4-3 and TRBJ2-1, with a weak D call TRBD2 (6 bases). Trimming removed 3 bases from V and 10 bases from J, with 10 bases in between. Germline V gene sequence: CDR1 LGHNA, CDR2 YSLEER. This CDR3 is built from 12 residues.

The V call is TRBV19, the J call TRBJ2-5, with 13 bases that match TRBD2. CDR1 is LNHDA, CDR2 SQIVND, per germline (reference sequence). With 5 bases clipped from V and 3 bases from J, the junction kept 3 bases outside the gene matches. The CDR3 has 15 residues. In DNA, the CDR3 is TGTGCCAGTAGTGTTGGGACTAGCGGGAAAGAGACCCAGTACTTC. Protein product: CASSVGTSGKETQYF.

The chain recombines TRBV4-3 with TRBJ2-7; maybe TRBD1 (6 bases). The V end lost 3 bases, the J end lost 0 bases, and 6 bases lay between the germline ends. The CDR3 is 13 residues long. Germline V gene data show CDR1 as LGHNA and CDR2 as YSLEER. The DNA for the CDR3 is TGCGCCAGCAGCCAGGACAGCTCCTACGAGCAGTACTTC. It is translated as CASSQDSSYEQYF.

The rearrangement joins TRBV4-3 to TRBJ2-7; 9 positions agree with TRBD1. CDR3 size: 15 residues. Per the germline V gene, CDR1 is LGHNA and CDR2 is YSLEER. V dropped 5 bases and J dropped 2; count of bases not matched to a gene: 7. Here the CDR3 DNA reads TGCGCCAGCAGCACCTCGGGACAGGGAACCTACGAGCAGTACTTC. It encodes CASSTSGQGTYEQYF.

The rearrangement uses TRBV9 and TRBJ1-3; 7 bases agree with TRBD1. The CDR3 has 14 residues. Losses at the gene ends were 5 bases for V and 3 bases for J; bases not matched to a gene: 5. Germline values: CDR1 SGDLS, CDR2 YYNGEE. CDR3 nucleotide sequence: TGTGCCAGCAGTGACGGGACAGATGGAAACACCATATATTTT. This translates into CASSDGTDGNTIYF.

Only one count was recorded for this clone. V is TRBV3-1 (or the pseudogene TRBV3-2) and J is TRBJ2-2; TRBD1 matches 9 bases. The CDR3 consists of 15 residues. V trimming: 2 bases; J trimming: 3 bases; junction bases outside the gene matches: 1. CDR1 and CDR2 from the germline V gene are LGHDT and YNNKEL (reference sequence). In DNA form, the CDR3 reads TGTGCCAGCAGCCAAACAGGGGGCTACACCGGGGAGCTGTTTTTT. This sequence encodes CASSQTGGYTGELFF.

In nucleotides, the CDR3 is TGTGCCAGCAGCCATCTGACTAGCGGGTCCCCTCCTTACGAGCAGTACTTC. Translated, it gives CASSHLTSGSPPYEQYF. The chain combines TRBV14 with TRBJ2-7, with 10 bases aligning to TRBD2. CDR1 SGHDN and CDR2 FVKESK come from the germline V gene. Losses at the gene ends were 3 bases for V and 4 bases for J; bases not matched to a gene: 12. The length of the CDR3 is 17 residues.

The rearrangement joins TRBV7-3 to TRBJ2-3; TRBD2 aligns across 13 bases. The V and J ends lost 5 bases and 0 bases, in that order; junction bases with no gene match: 2. CDR1 is SGHTA, CDR2 FQGTGA, per germline. This CDR3 has 16 residues. CDR3 nucleotide sequence: TGTGCCAGCAGCCCGGGACTAGCGGGAAGCACAGATACGCAGTATTTT. Residues: CASSPGLAGSTDTQYF.

Only one count was recorded for this clone. This rearrangement joins TRBV7-2 to TRBJ2-5; unclear D gene. The CDR3 spans 13 residues. Trimming cost V 7 bases and J 1 base, with 10 bases left between them. Germline-derived CDR1 and CDR2 are SGHTA and FQGNSA. CDR3 bases: TGTGCCAGCACCGCACTGGTCCAAGAGACCCAGTACTTC. Translating gives CASTALVQETQYF. The full variable domain, its missing parts supplied by reference TRBV7-2 and TRBJ2-5, is GAGVSQSPSNKVTEKGKDVELRCDPISGHTALYWYRQSLGQGLEFLIYFQGNSAPDKSGLPSDRFSAERTGGSVSTLTIQRTQQEDSAVYLCASTALVQETQYFGPGTRLLVL.